These T cell receptor beta chains were read from a single sample in a study of cytomegalovirus exposure and HLA in healthy donors. Sequenced by immunoSEQ multiplex PCR; TCRdb stores in-frame clones only, minus some. The sample lists about 69,000 clones, roughly 71% occurring once. Input material: PBMCs. The source is a woman in her sixties or seventies in good health and CMV-seropositive. The conserved cysteine and the conserved F or W are not part of the CDR3 here.

V	CDR3
TRBV19	ASSIGTGTEAF
TRBV20-1	SAHGQGYT
TRBV9	ASSRQAPTDTQY
TRBV5-5	ASSLVGSSNQPQH
TRBV4-1	ASSPTWAEGDEQY
TRBV5-1	ASSLAGSGNTIY
TRBV18	ASSPSSLNTEAF
TRBV30	AWSGGRGATGNTIY
TRBV5-1	ASSLWTSRNEQF
TRBV18	ASSQDRDTGTQY
TRBV6-5	ASSSPGQNTEAF
TRBV5-8	ASSSDRDYGYT